This entry lists 21 T cell receptor beta chains sequenced from one sample in a study of blood T cell repertoires in COVID-19. Data came from immunoSEQ multiplex PCR; TCRdb stores just in-frame clones and leaves some out. The table records about 150,000 clones, under 90% of them present only once. Sequencing was done on a sample of peripheral blood. Receptor source: a human donor in a cohort sampled during active COVID-19.

The chain links TRBV27 to TRBJ2-7; 7 bases line up with TRBD1. Germline values: CDR1 MNHEY, CDR2 SMNVEV (reference sequence). The CDR3 runs 16 residues. V lost 2 bases and J lost 7; bases outside the gene matches: 14. The CDR3 sequence: CASSLPRDRALREQYF. The DNA for the CDR3 is TGTGCCAGCAGTTTACCCCGCGACAGGGCACTTAGAGAGCAGTACTTC.

The chain links TRBV11-3 to TRBJ2-7, with D maybe TRBD2 (6 bases). The length of the CDR3 is 14 residues. V was pared by 5 bases and J by 2 bases, with 13 bases between. The germline V gene has CDR1 SGHNT and CDR2 YENEEA. CDR3 residues: CASSGQRETYEQYF. CDR3 nucleotide sequence: TGTGCCAGCAGCGGACAACGGGAGACCTACGAGCAGTACTTC.

The chain combines TRBV5-1 with TRBJ2-3; maybe TRBD1 (6 bases). The CDR3 consists of 16 residues. The V end was cut by 4 bases, the J end by 2 bases, with 17 bases between. CDR1 and CDR2 (germline): SGHRS, YFSETQ. The DNA of the CDR3 is TGCGCCAGCAGCCCTGGGGGCACCCTGACCACAGATACGCAGTATTTT. Its translation is CASSPGGTLTTDTQYF.

The chain is built from TRBV7-7 and TRBJ2-1; 11 nucleotides match TRBD2. CDR3 length: 16 amino acids. The V and J ends lost 5 bases and 4 bases, in that order; junction bases with no gene match: 7. Germline CDR1 SSHAT, CDR2 FNYEAQ (reference sequence). The CDR3 DNA follows: TGTGCCAGCAGCAACAGACTAGCGGGGTCTTACAATGAGCAGTTCTTC. Its translation: CASSNRLAGSYNEQFF.

The rearrangement uses TRBV19 and TRBJ2-7, with 9 nucleotides matching TRBD1. Losses at the gene ends were 5 bases for V and 2 bases for J; bases not matched to a gene: 4. Germline loops: CDR1 LNHDA, CDR2 SQIVND (reference sequence). The CDR3 sequence is 14 residues long. The CDR3: CASSQTGGAYEQYF. DNA for the CDR3: TGTGCCAGTAGTCAGACAGGGGGTGCCTACGAGCAGTACTTC.

The chain couples TRBV6-5 to TRBJ2-7; 9 bases are shared with TRBD1. After removal of 5 bases from V and 13 bases from J, the junction contained 9 bases not matched to a gene. CDR3 length: 12 amino acids. Looked up from germline, CDR1 is MNHEY and CDR2 is SVGAGI. In nucleotides, the CDR3 is TGTGCCAGCAGTACGGCCGGGACAGGGAAATACTTC. Encoded protein: CASSTAGTGKYF.

This clone occurred once. The DNA for the CDR3 is TGTGCCAGCACCCTCGACACCCTTAATGAAAAACTGTTTTTT. This codes for CASTLDTLNEKLFF. The rearrangement joins TRBV7-9 to TRBJ1-4; D unresolved. Trimming shortened V by 7 bases and J by 4 bases, and 13 bases separated the two germline ends. CDR3 length: 14 amino acids. The germline gives CDR1 SEHNR, CDR2 FQNEAQ (reference sequence). Complete variable domain (other parts from reference TRBV7-9 and TRBJ1-4): DTGVSQNPRHKITKRGQNVTFRCDPISEHNRLYWYRQTLGQGPEFLTYFQNEAQLEKSRLLSDRFSAERPKGSFSTLEIQRTEQGDSAMYLCASTLDTLNEKLFFGSGTQLSVL.

The gene calls are TRBV30 and TRBJ1-3; no clear D. V was shortened by 0 bases and J by 4 bases, with 4 bases between the two germline ends. The CDR3 has 12 amino acids. Germline assignment: CDR1 GTSNPN and CDR2 SVGIG (reference sequence). In nucleotides, the CDR3 is TGTGCCTGGAGTGTACGGGGAAACACCATATATTTT. Its protein product is CAWSVRGNTIYF. Complete variable domain (other parts from reference TRBV30 and TRBJ1-3): SQTIHQWPATLVQPVGSPLSLECTVEGTSNPNLYWYRQAAGRGLQLLFYSVGIGQISSEVPQNLSASRPQDRQFILSSKKLLLSDSGFYLCAWSVRGNTIYFGEGSWLTVV.

This sequence joins TRBV18 and TRBJ1-6; D is perhaps TRBD1 (5 bases). V lost 0 bases, J lost 7 bases, and 10 bases lay in between. The CDR3 is 15 amino acids. Germline CDR1 and CDR2: KGHSH and LQKENI. CDR3 sequence reads: CASSPPGGANSPLHF. The CDR3 DNA reads TGTGCCAGCTCACCACCGGGTGGGGCGAATTCACCCCTCCACTTT.

Comment on this clone: The same CDR3 is also encoded by other DNA sequences in this sample. The chain has TRBV7-9 and TRBJ1-5, with TRBD1 identical over 8 bases. The junction had 3 bases not matched to a gene; V was cut back by 4 bases and J by 4 bases. Germline V gene lookup returns CDR1 SEHNR and CDR2 FQNEAQ (reference sequence). The CDR3 spans 14 residues. CDR3 amino acids: CASSSDRGNQPQHF. CDR3 nucleotides: TGTGCCAGCAGCTCTGACAGGGGTAATCAGCCCCAGCATTTT.

The chain uses TRBV12-5 and TRBJ2-7; D not certain. Germline CDR1 and CDR2: LGHNT and FRNRAP. The CDR3 is made up of 13 amino acids. The ends were cut back, 4 bases at V and 3 bases at J, with 10 bases in the middle. DNA for the CDR3: TGTGCTAGTGGTTCTTTGTCGGGCTACGAGCAGTACTTC. Its protein product is CASGSLSGYEQYF.

V gene TRBV10-2 combines with J gene TRBJ1-3; the D is unclear. Trimming removed 10 bases from V and 2 bases from J, with 12 bases in between. The CDR3 loop spans 13 amino acids. Germline V CDR1 and CDR2: WSHSY, SAAADI. The CDR3 loop is CATGGVAGNTIYF. CDR3 DNA: TGCGCCACGGGAGGAGTTGCTGGAAACACCATATATTTT.

This chain connects TRBV19 to TRBJ1-1; D is ambiguous. The germline V and J ends were trimmed by 4 bases and 10 bases, with 10 bases remaining between them. This CDR3 contains 11 residues. Germline CDR1 is LNHDA and CDR2 is SQIVND (reference sequence). DNA for the CDR3: TGTGCCAGTAGTAAAGATAGGAGAGCTTTCTTT. Its translation is CASSKDRRAFF.

The chain employs TRBV3-1 (or the pseudogene TRBV3-2) and TRBJ1-1; D is perhaps TRBD1 (5 bases). Per the germline V gene, CDR1 is LGHDT and CDR2 is YNNKEL (reference sequence). Trimming removed 5 bases at V and 8 bases at J, with 15 bases between. This CDR3 region has 13 residues. The CDR3 DNA reads TGTGCCAGCAGCGAAGGGTTTCGGACAGAAGCTTTCTTT. It encodes CASSEGFRTEAFF.

DNA for the CDR3: TGTGCCAGCAACGGGGGGCTGGGGACCCAGTACTTC. It specifies CASNGGLGTQYF. The V call is TRBV9, the J call TRBJ2-5; TRBD2 is a possible D gene (7 bases). CDR3 length: 12 residues. CDR1 and CDR2 (germline): SGDLS, YYNGEE. Trimming left V 6 bases short and J 7 bases short, with 13 bases between.

The rearrangement links TRBV3-1 (or the pseudogene TRBV3-2) to TRBJ1-4, with a possible D match to TRBD1 (6 bases). CDR1 and CDR2 from the germline V gene are LGHDT and YNNKEL (reference sequence). The CDR3 extends over 13 amino acids. V was cut by 5 bases and J by 8 bases, with 12 bases left in between. For the CDR3, the DNA is TGTGCCAGCAGCTTACACAGGGACGAAAAACTGTTTTTT. Encoded protein: CASSLHRDEKLFF.

This chain uses TRBV18 with TRBJ1-1, with D perhaps matching TRBD1 (6 bases). V was clipped by 5 bases and J by 4 bases, with 14 bases between them. CDR3 size: 14 residues. Germline CDR1 KGHSH, CDR2 LQKENI. CDR3: CASSVGQSLTEAFF. CDR3 DNA: TGTGCCAGCTCAGTAGGACAGTCCCTCACTGAAGCTTTCTTT.

The V gene is TRBV19, the J gene TRBJ2-3, with 7 positions matching TRBD1. V was clipped by 8 bases and J by 8 bases; unmatched bases: 19. Germline values: CDR1 LNHDA, CDR2 SQIVND (reference sequence). The CDR3 contains 16 residues. CDR3 in DNA: TGTGCCAGTGGTACAAGACAGGGCGGCCAACAGGGTACGCAGTATTTT. This translates into CASGTRQGGQQGTQYF.

This clone was seen only once. The chain combines TRBV18 with TRBJ1-5; a weak D match, TRBD1 (5 bases). Germline lookup yields CDR1 KGHSH and CDR2 LQKENI. CDR3 size: 14 residues. Trimming cost V 4 bases and J 4 bases, with 11 bases left between them. The CDR3 protein is CASSRSGGNQPQHF. The CDR3 nucleotides are TGTGCCAGCTCACGCTCGGGGGGAAATCAGCCCCAGCATTTT.

The chain is built from TRBV6-5 and TRBJ2-2, with TRBD1 identical over 8 bases. CDR1 and CDR2 from the germline V gene are MNHEY and SVGAGI. Germline trimming cut 4 bases from V and 1 base from J; bases unmatched to any gene: 2. The CDR3 is made up of 15 amino acids. CDR3 protein: CASSWDRKNTGELFF. The CDR3 DNA sequence: TGTGCCAGCAGTTGGGACAGGAAGAACACCGGGGAGCTGTTTTTT.

In DNA form, the CDR3 reads TGCGCCAGCGGTCCTCGTACAGACAAGAACACTGAAGCTTTCTTT. Protein sequence: CASGPRTDKNTEAFF. V and J are TRBV4-1 and TRBJ1-1; D is unresolved. This CDR3 is built from 15 residues. The germline V gene has CDR1 MGHRA and CDR2 YSYEKL. V lost 8 bases to trimming and J lost 1 base, with 17 bases between them.